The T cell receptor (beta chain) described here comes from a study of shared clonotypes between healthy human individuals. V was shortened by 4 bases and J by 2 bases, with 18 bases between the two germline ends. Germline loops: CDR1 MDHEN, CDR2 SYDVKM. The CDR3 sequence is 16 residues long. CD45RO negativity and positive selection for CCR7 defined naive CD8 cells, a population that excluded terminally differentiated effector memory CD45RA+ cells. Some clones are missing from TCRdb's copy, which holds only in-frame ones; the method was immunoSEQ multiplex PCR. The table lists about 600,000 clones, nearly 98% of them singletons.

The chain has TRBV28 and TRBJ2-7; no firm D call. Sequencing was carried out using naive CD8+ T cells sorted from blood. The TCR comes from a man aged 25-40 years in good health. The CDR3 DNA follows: TGTGCCAGCAGTTCCCCCGTGATCAAGTTGGCCTACGAGCAGTACTTC. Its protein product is CASSSPVIKLAYEQYF. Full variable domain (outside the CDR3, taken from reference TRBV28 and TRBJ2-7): DVKVTQSSRYLVKRTGEKVFLECVQDMDHENMFWYRQDPGLGLRLIYFSYDVKMKEKGDIPEGYSVSREKKERFSLILESASTNQTSMYLCASSSPVIKLAYEQYFGPGTRLTVT.